This TCR beta chain was identified in a study of TIL therapy for anti-PD-1-resistant metastatic lung cancer. Per the germline V gene, CDR1 is SGHAT and CDR2 is FQNNGV. V dropped 5 bases and J dropped 6 bases, with 8 bases sitting between them. The CDR3 spans 11 residues. This was the immunoSEQ v3 assay. Survey-level samples got approximately 1.8 million read pairs; deep-level samples got about 4.5-6.5 million. TCRdb's copy holds only in-frame clones and misses some; the assay was immunoSEQ multiplex PCR. The profile shows roughly 92,000 clones, 50% to 70% of them singletons. Time point of the sample: pre-treatment sample, taken before nivolumab and TIL therapy. Most excised metastases sampled were pleural nodules or supraclavicular lymph nodes. Patients were adults with stage 4 NSCLC.

The chain couples TRBV11-2 to TRBJ2-7, with D possibly TRBD1 on 6 matching bases. The origin of this receptor is a person aged 25 to 80 with non-small cell lung cancer. The sequences come from tumor tissue, collected at baseline. This CDR3 is CASSPGVEQYF. CDR3 DNA: TGTGCCAGCAGCCCAGGGGTCGAGCAGTACTTC.